This entry concerns a single TCR beta chain. Germline V gene data show CDR1 as SEHNR and CDR2 as FQNEAQ (reference sequence). The CDR3 has 15 residues. The V end lost 0 bases, the J end lost 2 bases, and 10 bases lay between the germline ends. The data are from a study of shared clonotypes between healthy human individuals. Clones were sequenced by immunoSEQ multiplex PCR, and TCRdb holds only the in-frame ones, with some missing. In the table there are roughly 200,000 clones, about 68% of which are singletons. The chain links TRBV7-9 to TRBJ1-1, with D hard to call. The receptor was derived from a man between 25 and 39 years old in good health. Sequences were obtained from memory CD4+ T cells sorted from blood. Subset meaning: CD45RA-negative fraction. In nucleotides, the CDR3 is TGTGCCAGCAGCTTAGCTAGGGCCGATAACACTGAAGCTTTCTTT. Translating gives CASSLARADNTEAFF.